These 4 T cell receptor beta chains were sequenced from one sample in a study of shared clonotypes between healthy human individuals. Assay: immunoSEQ multiplex PCR; the TCRdb copy retains only in-frame clones and omits some. The table has about 490,000 clones, 76% seen once. The sample comprised PBMCs. The source is a woman between 40 and 55 years old in good health. Some clones in this sample may be carry-over from other donors' samples.

The chain couples TRBV6-6 to TRBJ2-1, with 13 bases identical to TRBD2. Germline V lookup: CDR1 MNHNY, CDR2 SVGAGI (reference sequence). The trim removed 6 bases at V and 4 bases at J, leaving 6 bases unmatched. CDR3 length: 16 amino acids. The DNA of the CDR3 is TGTGCCAGCAGCCTAGGACTAGCGGGAGTATACAATGAGCAGTTCTTC. Protein product: CASSLGLAGVYNEQFF.

The rearrangement uses TRBV6-1 and TRBJ2-3; D assignment may be TRBD1 or TRBD2 (5 bases each). Germline loops: CDR1 MNHNS, CDR2 SASEGT. The CDR3 has 16 amino acids. V was pared by 4 bases and J by 4 bases, with 18 bases between. The CDR3 DNA reads TGTGCCAGCAGTGGCCTTGGGGGAGCCGGGGCAGATACGCAGTATTTT. It yields the protein CASSGLGGAGADTQYF.

The rearrangement links TRBV19 to TRBJ1-2; D may be TRBD1 (6 bases). From germline, CDR1 is LNHDA and CDR2 SQIVND (reference sequence). This CDR3 has 13 residues. V dropped 8 bases and J dropped 2 bases, with 12 bases sitting between them. CDR3 in DNA: TGTGCCAGTCGATTTACAGGGAACTATGGCTACACCTTC. This sequence encodes CASRFTGNYGYTF. Based on the CDR3 plus reference TRBV19 and TRBJ1-2, the full variable domain is DGGITQSPKYLFRKEGQNVTLSCEQNLNHDAMYWYRQDPGQGLRLIYYSQIVNDFQKGDIAEGYSVSREKKESFPLTVTSAQKNPTAFYLCASRFTGNYGYTFGSGTRLTVV.

The chain employs TRBV28 and TRBJ2-3; D is uncertain. The V end was cut by 4 bases, the J end by 5 bases, with 13 bases between. Germline V gene data show CDR1 as MDHEN and CDR2 as SYDVKM. This CDR3 comprises 14 residues. CDR3 sequence (DNA): TGTGCCAGCAGTTCCTCCGGCCTATTAGATACGCAGTATTTT. Translation gives CASSSSGLLDTQYF.